The text below deals with one T cell receptor (beta chain). Its antigen remains unknown. These data belong to a study of shared clonotypes between healthy human individuals. Study as a whole: In total, the donors were a couple of women and a few men aged 18 to 49.

Study observations and caveats: Exclusively blood specimens were collected; tissue repertoires likely differ.

CDR1 SGHTA and CDR2 FQGTGA come from the germline V gene. The CDR3 is made up of 20 amino acids. J was trimmed by 3 bases and V by 6 bases; bases with no gene match: 14. The CD4+ fraction was divided into a CD45RA+ naive subset and a CD45RA-negative memory subset. The protocol was immunoSEQ multiplex PCR, while the TCRdb copy is restricted to in-frame clones and leaves out a portion. This table holds 2 million to 3 million clones, approximately 93% found once. The chain joins TRBV7-3 to TRBJ2-1; TRBD2 agrees at 16 bases. The clonotype was recovered from a man between 18 and 35 years old in good health. Some clones in this sample may be carry-over from other donors' samples. Sequencing was performed on naive CD4+ T cells from PBMCs. Subset given: CD45RA+ positively selected. CDR3 sequence reads: CASRPMGLAGGPDFYNEQFF. DNA of the CDR3: TGTGCCAGCAGACCAATGGGACTAGCGGGAGGGCCTGATTTCTACAATGAGCAGTTCTTC.